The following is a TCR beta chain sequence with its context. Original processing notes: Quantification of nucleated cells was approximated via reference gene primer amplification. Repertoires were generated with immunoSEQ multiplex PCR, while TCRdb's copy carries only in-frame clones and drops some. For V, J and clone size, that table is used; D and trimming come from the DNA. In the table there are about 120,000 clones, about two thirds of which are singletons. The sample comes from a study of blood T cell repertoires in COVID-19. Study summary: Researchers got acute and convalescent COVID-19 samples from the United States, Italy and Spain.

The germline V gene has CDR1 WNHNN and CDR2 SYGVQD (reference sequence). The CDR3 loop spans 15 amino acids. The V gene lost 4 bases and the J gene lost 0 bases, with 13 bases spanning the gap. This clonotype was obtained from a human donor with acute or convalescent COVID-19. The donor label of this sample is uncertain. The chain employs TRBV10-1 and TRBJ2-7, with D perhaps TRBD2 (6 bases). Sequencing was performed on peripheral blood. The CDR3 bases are TGCGCCAGCAGTGGCGGGACTGAGAGCTCCTACGAGCAGTACGTC. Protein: CASSGGTESSYEQYV.